Described below is a single TCR beta chain sequence and its context. The antigen is unknown. Germline assignment: CDR1 MDHEN and CDR2 SYDVKM. This CDR3 is 12 amino acids long. V shed 6 bases and J 7 bases; nucleotides not matched to a gene: 5. The sample belongs to a study of cytomegalovirus exposure and HLA in healthy donors. Donors had nominal health at sampling but likely had unrecorded immune exposures. PCR used 60 Vbeta primers and 13 Jbeta primers. Sequencing was performed with immunoSEQ multiplex PCR; in TCRdb, only in-frame clones are kept and a portion is missing. The sample consists of 130,000 or so clones, less than 90% of them appearing once. General study findings and limits: Diagnosis of cytomegalovirus status made by the classifier reportedly showed high specificity and sensitivity.

Sequencing was carried out using PBMCs. This receptor was obtained from a man aged 40-50 years in good health and CMV-seronegative. The J gene is TRBJ2-7, the V gene TRBV28; TRBD2 matches 8 bases. CDR3 coding DNA: TGTGCCAGCAGCCCGGGGGGGCGTGAGCAGTACTTC. Translated: CASSPGGREQYF.